The source of this T cell receptor beta chain is a study of regulatory T cells in long-lasting Graves disease. Both iRepertoire HTBI primers and Arm-PCR of CDR3 regions were used to build the TCR beta libraries. TCRdb passed the multiplex PCR reads through MiXCR, listing each CDR3 protein once. This repertoire shows 500,000 or so distinct CDR3 sequences, roughly 16% found once; its top ten account for roughly 25%. As to time point: newly diagnosed GD, antithyroid drugs for less than 3 months. Extracted PBMC RNA gave rise to the TCR library. V dropped 0 bases and J dropped 7 bases, with 9 bases sitting between them. The CDR3 has 13 residues. Germline V gene sequence: CDR1 ENHRY, CDR2 SYGVKD. This clonotype showed up just a few times. The sample also formed part of further work on T cells in Graves' hyperthyroidism and ophthalmopathy.

The chain joins TRBV10-3 to TRBJ1-1; TRBD1 is a possible D gene (5 bases). This clonotype originated in a woman aged 35-60 years with Graves disease. The input for sequencing was peripheral blood mononuclear cells (PBMCs), taken at new diagnosis, from a patient treated with antithyroid drugs. CDR3 nucleotides: TGTGCCATCAGTGAGTCGACAGAACTTGAAGCTTTCTTT. Translated, it gives CAISESTELEAFF.